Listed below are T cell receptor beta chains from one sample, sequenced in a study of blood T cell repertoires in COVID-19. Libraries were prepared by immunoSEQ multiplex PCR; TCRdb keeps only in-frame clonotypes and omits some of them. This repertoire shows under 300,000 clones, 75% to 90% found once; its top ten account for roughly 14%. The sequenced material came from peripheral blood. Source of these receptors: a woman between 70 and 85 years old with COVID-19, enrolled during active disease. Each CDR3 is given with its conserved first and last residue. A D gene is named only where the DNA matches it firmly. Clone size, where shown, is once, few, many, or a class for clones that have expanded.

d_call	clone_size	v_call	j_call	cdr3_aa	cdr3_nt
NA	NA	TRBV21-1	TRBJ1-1	CASRQGPLNTEAFF	TGTGCCAGCAGACAGGGGCCCTTGAACACTGAAGCTTTCTTT
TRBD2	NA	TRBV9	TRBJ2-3	CASSPSGASTDTQYF	TGTGCCAGCAGCCCCAGCGGGGCCAGCACAGATACGCAGTATTTT
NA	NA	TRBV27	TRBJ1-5	CASRVGGQPQHF	TGTGCCAGCAGGGTAGGGGGTCAGCCCCAGCATTTT
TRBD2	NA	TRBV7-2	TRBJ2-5	CASSLTSGRKETQYF	TGTGCCAGCAGCTTGACTAGCGGGAGAAAAGAGACCCAGTACTTC
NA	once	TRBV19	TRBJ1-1	CAVRGGAPNTEAFF	TGTGCCGTGCGGGGAGGGGCTCCCAACACTGAAGCTTTCTTT
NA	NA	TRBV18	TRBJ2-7	CASSPNTGSYEQYF	TGTGCCAGCTCACCCAACACAGGATCCTACGAGCAGTACTTC
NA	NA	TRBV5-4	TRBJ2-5	CASSLEAGQETQYF	TGTGCCAGCAGCTTGGAGGCGGGGCAAGAGACCCAGTACTTC
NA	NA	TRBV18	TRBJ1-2	CASSGPFDYTF	TGTGCCAGCTCGGGCCCCTTCGACTACACCTTC
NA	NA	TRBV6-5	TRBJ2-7	CASTSSGTGDYEQYF	TGTGCCAGCACTTCCTCCGGGACGGGAGACTACGAGCAGTACTTC
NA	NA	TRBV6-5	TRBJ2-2	CASSYGQGNTGELFF	TGTGCCAGCAGTTACGGCCAGGGAAACACCGGGGAGCTGTTTTTT
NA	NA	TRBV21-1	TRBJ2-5	CASSHQFKQQETQYF	TGTGCCAGCAGTCACCAGTTTAAACAGCAAGAGACCCAGTACTTC
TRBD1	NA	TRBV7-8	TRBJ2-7	CASSTGTGGLEQYF	TGTGCCAGCAGCACCGGGACAGGGGGCCTTGAGCAGTACTTC
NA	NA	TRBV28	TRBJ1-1	CASRLKGDYTEAFF	TGTGCCAGCAGACTCAAGGGGGATTACACTGAAGCTTTCTTT
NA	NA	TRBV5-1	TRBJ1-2	CASSLRTAVHGYTF	TGCGCCAGCAGCTTGAGGACAGCGGTTCATGGCTACACCTTC
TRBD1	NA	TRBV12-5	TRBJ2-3	CASGSLTGGADTQYF	TGTGCTAGTGGTTCTTTGACAGGGGGCGCAGATACGCAGTATTTT
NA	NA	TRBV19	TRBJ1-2	CASSASGALISNYGYTF	TGTGCCAGTAGTGCGTCAGGGGCCTTGATCTCGAACTATGGCTACACCTTC
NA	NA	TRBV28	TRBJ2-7	CASSLTGTSYEQYF	TGTGCCAGCAGTCTGACAGGGACTAGCTACGAGCAGTACTTC
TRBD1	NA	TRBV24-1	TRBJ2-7	CATSGTGVGVQYF	TGTGCCACCAGTGGGACAGGGGTGGGTGTGCAGTACTTC
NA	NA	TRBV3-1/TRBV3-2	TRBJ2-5	CASSGVPSSPYF	TGTGCCAGCAGCGGTGTACCCTCCAGTCCGTACTTC
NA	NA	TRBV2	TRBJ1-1	CASSTQGGGEAFF	TGTGCCAGCAGTACACAGGGAGGGGGTGAAGCTTTCTTT
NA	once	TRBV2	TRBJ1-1	CASSQSAAGTEAFF	TGTGCCAGCAGTCAGTCGGCGGCGGGAACTGAAGCTTTCTTT
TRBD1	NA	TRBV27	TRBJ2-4	CASSAYRGAANIQYF	TGTGCCAGCAGTGCCTACAGGGGTGCGGCAAACATTCAGTACTTC
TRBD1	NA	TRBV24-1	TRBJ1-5	CATSVQGAGQPQHF	TGTGCCACCAGTGTACAGGGGGCTGGGCAGCCCCAGCATTTT
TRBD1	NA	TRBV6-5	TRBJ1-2	CASSPSGTVVYGYTF	TGTGCCAGCAGTCCCTCCGGGACAGTAGTATATGGCTACACCTTC
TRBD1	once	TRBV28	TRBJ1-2	CASSPNRGGYGYTF	TGTGCCAGCAGCCCTAACAGGGGAGGATATGGCTACACCTTC
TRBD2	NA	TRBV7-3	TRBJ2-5	CASSAMGLATETQYF	TGTGCCAGCAGCGCCATGGGACTAGCCACAGAGACCCAGTACTTC
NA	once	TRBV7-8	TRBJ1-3	CASSSTVHSGNTIYF	TGTGCCAGCAGCTCAACAGTTCACTCTGGAAACACCATATATTTT
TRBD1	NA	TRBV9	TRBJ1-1	CASSDRDRGEAFF	TGTGCCAGCAGCGATAGAGACAGGGGAGAAGCTTTCTTT
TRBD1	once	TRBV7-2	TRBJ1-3	CASSLEGGGNTIYF	TGTGCCAGCAGCTTAGAAGGGGGCGGAAACACCATATATTTT
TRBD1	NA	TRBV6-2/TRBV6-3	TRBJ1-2	CASSLGQGADYGYTF	TGTGCCAGCAGCCTGGGACAGGGGGCGGACTATGGCTACACCTTC
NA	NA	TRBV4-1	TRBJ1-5	CASSQGTGPQHF	TGCGCCAGCAGCCAAGGTACGGGGCCCCAGCATTTT
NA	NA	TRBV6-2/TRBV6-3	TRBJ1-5	CASSYSPGTPYSNQPQHF	TGTGCCAGCAGTTACTCGCCGGGGACACCTTATAGCAATCAGCCCCAGCATTTT
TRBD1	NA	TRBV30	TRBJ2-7	CAWSWDRAHEQYF	TGTGCCTGGAGTTGGGACAGGGCCCACGAGCAGTACTTC
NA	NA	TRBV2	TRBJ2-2	CASSENRGGTGELFF	TGTGCCAGCAGTGAAAACAGGGGGGGCACCGGGGAGCTGTTTTTT
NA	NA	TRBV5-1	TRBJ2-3	CASSLTQGGGTDTQYF	TGCGCCAGCAGCTTGACCCAGGGTGGTGGCACAGATACGCAGTATTTT
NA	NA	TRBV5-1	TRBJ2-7	CASSSQTTSYEQYF	TGCGCCAGCAGCAGTCAGACAACCTCCTACGAGCAGTACTTC
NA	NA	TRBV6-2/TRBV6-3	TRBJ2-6	CASSLSTGANVLTF	TGTGCCAGCAGTTTGAGCACTGGGGCCAACGTCCTGACTTTC
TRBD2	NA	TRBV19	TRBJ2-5	CASSMQRGAEETQYF	TGTGCCAGTAGTATGCAGCGGGGGGCGGAGGAGACCCAGTACTTC
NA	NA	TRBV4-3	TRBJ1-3	CASSQEVSRAGNTIYF	TGCGCCAGCAGCCAAGAAGTCAGCAGGGCCGGAAACACCATATATTTT
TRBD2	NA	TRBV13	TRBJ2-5	CASSSGGAPQETQYF	TGTGCCAGCAGCTCGGGGGGGGCCCCTCAAGAGACCCAGTACTTC
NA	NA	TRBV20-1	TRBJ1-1	CSARATGEAFF	TGCAGTGCTAGAGCGACGGGTGAAGCTTTCTTT
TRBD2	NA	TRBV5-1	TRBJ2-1	CASSPAGGSNEQFF	TGCGCCAGCAGCCCAGCGGGGGGGAGCAATGAGCAGTTCTTC
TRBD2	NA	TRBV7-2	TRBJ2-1	CASSQTGTSLNEQFF	TGTGCCAGCAGCCAGACCGGGACTAGCCTCAATGAGCAGTTCTTC
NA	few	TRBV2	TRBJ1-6	CASRVAGAGSPLHF	TGTGCCAGCAGGGTCGCGGGGGCAGGTTCACCCCTCCACTTT
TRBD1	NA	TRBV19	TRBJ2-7	CASSTHPGQGKGEQYF	TGTGCCAGTAGTACCCACCCGGGACAGGGGAAAGGAGAGCAGTACTTC
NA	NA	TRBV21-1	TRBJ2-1	CASSEKRSNEQFF	TGTGCCAGCAGCGAAAAACGGTCCAATGAGCAGTTCTTC
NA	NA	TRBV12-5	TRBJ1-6	CASGLKGGFYNSPLHF	TGTGCTAGTGGTTTAAAAGGGGGTTTCTATAATTCACCCCTCCACTTT
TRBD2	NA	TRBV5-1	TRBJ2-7	CASSLGPGGIEQYF	TGCGCCAGCAGCTTGGGCCCCGGGGGGATCGAGCAGTACTTC
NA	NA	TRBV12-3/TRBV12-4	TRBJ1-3	CASSLQGNTIYF	TGTGCCAGCAGTTTACAGGGAAACACCATATATTTT
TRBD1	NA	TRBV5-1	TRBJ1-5	CASSRDRGAPQPQHF	TGCGCCAGCAGCCGGGACAGGGGTGCCCCTCAGCCCCAGCATTTT
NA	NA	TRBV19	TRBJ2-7	CASSIDGDAGRNEQYF	TGTGCCAGTAGTATAGATGGTGACGCAGGGCGAAACGAGCAGTACTTC
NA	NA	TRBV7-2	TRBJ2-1	CASKGSPGVMGEQFF	TGTGCCAGCAAAGGCTCCCCAGGGGTCATGGGTGAGCAGTTCTTC
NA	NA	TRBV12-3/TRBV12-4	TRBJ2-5	CASSLRQQETQYF	TGTGCCAGCAGTTTAAGACAGCAAGAGACCCAGTACTTC
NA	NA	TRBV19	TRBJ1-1	CASSIWRGLGMNTEAFF	TGTGCCAGTAGTATCTGGAGAGGGTTGGGGATGAACACTGAAGCTTTCTTT
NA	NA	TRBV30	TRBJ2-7	CACRTTLGEQYF	TGTGCCTGCAGAACTACTCTGGGTGAGCAGTACTTC